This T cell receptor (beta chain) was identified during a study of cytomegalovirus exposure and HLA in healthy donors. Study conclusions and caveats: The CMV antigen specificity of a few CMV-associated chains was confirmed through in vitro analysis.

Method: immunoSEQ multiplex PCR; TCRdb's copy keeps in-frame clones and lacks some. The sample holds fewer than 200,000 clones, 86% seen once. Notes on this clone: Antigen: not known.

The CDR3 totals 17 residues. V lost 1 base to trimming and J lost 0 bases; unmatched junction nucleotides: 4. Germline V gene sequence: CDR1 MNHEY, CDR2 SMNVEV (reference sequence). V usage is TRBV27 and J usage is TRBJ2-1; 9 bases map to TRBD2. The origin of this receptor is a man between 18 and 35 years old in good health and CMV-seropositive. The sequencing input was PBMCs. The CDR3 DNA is TGTGCCAGCAGTTTATTAATTAGCGGGGGCTCCTACAATGAGCAGTTCTTC. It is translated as CASSLLISGGSYNEQFF.